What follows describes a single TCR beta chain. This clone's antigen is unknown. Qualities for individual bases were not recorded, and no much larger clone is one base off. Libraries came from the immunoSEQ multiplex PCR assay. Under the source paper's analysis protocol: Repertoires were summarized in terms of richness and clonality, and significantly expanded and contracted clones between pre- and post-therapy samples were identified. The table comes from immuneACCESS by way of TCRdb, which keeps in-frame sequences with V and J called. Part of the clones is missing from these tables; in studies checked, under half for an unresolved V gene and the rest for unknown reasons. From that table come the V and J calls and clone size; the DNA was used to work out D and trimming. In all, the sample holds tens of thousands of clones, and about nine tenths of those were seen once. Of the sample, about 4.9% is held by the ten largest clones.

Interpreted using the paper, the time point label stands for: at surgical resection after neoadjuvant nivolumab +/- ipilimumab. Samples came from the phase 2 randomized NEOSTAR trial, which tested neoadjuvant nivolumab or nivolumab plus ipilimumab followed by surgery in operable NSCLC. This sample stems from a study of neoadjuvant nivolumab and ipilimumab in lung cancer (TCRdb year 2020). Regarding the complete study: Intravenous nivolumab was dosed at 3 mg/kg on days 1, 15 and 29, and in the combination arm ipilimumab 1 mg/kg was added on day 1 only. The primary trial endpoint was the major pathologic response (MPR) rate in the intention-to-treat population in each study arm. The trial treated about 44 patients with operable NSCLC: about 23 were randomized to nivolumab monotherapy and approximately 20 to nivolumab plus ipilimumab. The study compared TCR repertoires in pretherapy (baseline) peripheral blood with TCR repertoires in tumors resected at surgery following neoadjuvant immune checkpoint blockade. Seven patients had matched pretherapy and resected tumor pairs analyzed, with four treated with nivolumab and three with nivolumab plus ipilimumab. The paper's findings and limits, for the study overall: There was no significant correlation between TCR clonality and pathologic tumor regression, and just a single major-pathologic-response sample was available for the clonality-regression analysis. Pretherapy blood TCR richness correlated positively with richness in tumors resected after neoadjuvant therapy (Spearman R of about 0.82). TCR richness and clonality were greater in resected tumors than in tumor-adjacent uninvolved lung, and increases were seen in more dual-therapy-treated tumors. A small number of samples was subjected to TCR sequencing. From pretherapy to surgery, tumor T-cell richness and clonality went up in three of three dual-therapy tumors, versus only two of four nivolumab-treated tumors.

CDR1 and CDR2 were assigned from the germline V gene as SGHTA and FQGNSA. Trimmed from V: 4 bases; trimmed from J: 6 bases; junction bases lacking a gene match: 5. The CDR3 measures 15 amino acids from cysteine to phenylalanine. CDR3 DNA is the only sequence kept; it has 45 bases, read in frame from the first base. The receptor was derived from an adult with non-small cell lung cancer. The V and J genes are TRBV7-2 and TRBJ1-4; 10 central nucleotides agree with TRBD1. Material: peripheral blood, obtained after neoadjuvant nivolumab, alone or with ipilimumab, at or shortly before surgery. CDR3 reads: CASSSWTGGYEKLFF. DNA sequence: TGTGCCAGCAGCTCCTGGACAGGGGGTTATGAAAAACTGTTTTTT. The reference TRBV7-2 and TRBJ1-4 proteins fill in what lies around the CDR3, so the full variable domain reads GAGVSQSPSNKVTEKGKDVELRCDPISGHTALYWYRQSLGQGLEFLIYFQGNSAPDKSGLPSDRFSAERTGGSVSTLTIQRTQQEDSAVYLCASSSWTGGYEKLFFGSGTQLSVL.